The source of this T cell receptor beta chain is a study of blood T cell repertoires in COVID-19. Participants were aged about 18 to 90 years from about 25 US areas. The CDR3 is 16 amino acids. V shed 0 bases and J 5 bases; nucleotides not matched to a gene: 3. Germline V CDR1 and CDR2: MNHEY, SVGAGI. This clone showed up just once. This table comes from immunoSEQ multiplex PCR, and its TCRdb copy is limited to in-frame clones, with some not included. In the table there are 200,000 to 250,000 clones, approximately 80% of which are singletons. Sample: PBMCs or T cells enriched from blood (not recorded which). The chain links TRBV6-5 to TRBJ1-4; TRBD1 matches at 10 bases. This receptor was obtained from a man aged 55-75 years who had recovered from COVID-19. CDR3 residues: CASSYSTDRGNEKLFF. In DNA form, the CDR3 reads TGTGCCAGCAGTTACTCGACGGACAGGGGGAATGAAAAACTGTTTTTT.